This TCR beta chain is from a study of human T cells and chemical hapten exposure. Noted time point: patch test 3, about 24 weeks after DPC sensitization. Indicated treatment: therapeutic diphenylcyclopropenone sensitization with weekly scalp DPC. Germline V gives CDR1 MNHNY, CDR2 SVGAGI (reference sequence). V shed 6 bases, J shed 5 bases, and the junction held 16 bases outside the gene matches. This CDR3 has 17 residues. Each CDR3 protein is one row after TCRdb ran MiXCR on the RACE reads. The data contain more than 150,000 distinct CDR3 sequences, 24% of them seen just once; the ten biggest clones take up about 2.3%.

The sequence was collected from a woman between 40 and 50 years old with alopecia areata. Some clones in this sample may be carry-over from other donors' samples. The chain recombines TRBV6-6 with TRBJ2-5, with 9 bases that match TRBD1. Specimen: whole blood, collected in connection with sensitization to the hapten diphenylcyclopropenone (DPC). Here the CDR3 reads CASSRPSAGTGRETQYF. The CDR3 coding sequence is TGTGCCAGCAGCCGCCCCTCCGCCGGGACAGGGAGGGAGACCCAGTACTTC.